These 18 T cell receptor beta chains came from one sample sequenced in a study of T cell responses to AZD1222 COVID-19 vaccine. Sequenced by immunoSEQ multiplex PCR; TCRdb stores in-frame clones only, minus some. The sample has approximately 150,000 clones, roughly 91% seen once. The sample here was peripheral blood, taken on day 0 of AZD1222 vaccination. These receptors all stem from an adult in good health.

J is TRBJ2-7 and V is TRBV11-2; 9 nucleotides match TRBD1. Per germline, CDR1 SGHAT and CDR2 FQNNGV. This CDR3 is 15 amino acids long. The ends lost 1 base at V and 3 bases at J; junction bases unmatched: 4. This chain's CDR3 is CASSLVGTGLYEQYF. The CDR3 nucleotides read TGTGCCAGCAGCTTAGTGGGGACAGGGCTCTACGAGCAGTACTTC.

V gene TRBV4-2 combines with J gene TRBJ2-3; TRBD2 agrees at 9 bases. Germline V gene sequence: CDR1 LGHNA, CDR2 YNFKEQ. The CDR3 totals 16 residues. V dropped 0 bases and J dropped 3; count of bases not matched to a gene: 4. CDR3 bases: TGTGCCAGCAGCCAAGATCTCGGACTAGCGACAGATACGCAGTATTTT. Translation: CASSQDLGLATDTQYF.

Only one count was recorded for this clone. This chain joins TRBV6-6 and TRBJ1-1; weak D call: TRBD1 (5 bases). Per germline, CDR1 MNHNY and CDR2 SVGAGI (reference sequence). This CDR3 is 14 amino acids long. Trimming removed 4 bases from V and 1 base from J, with 10 bases in between. CDR3 DNA sequence: TGTGCCAGCAGTTTGAGACAGACGAACACTGAAGCTTTCTTT. Translated, it gives CASSLRQTNTEAFF.

This clone was seen only once. The chain links TRBV2 to TRBJ2-7; D is perhaps TRBD1 (5 bases). V was trimmed by 4 bases and J by 1 base, leaving 17 bases between them. Germline V gives CDR1 SNHLY, CDR2 FYNNEI. The CDR3 is made up of 16 amino acids. CDR3 loop: CASSGWKVDRSYEQYF. In DNA, the CDR3 is TGTGCCAGCAGTGGATGGAAGGTCGACAGATCCTACGAGCAGTACTTC.

The CDR3 DNA is TGTGCCAGCAGCCGGGACAGGGGTTTCTATAATGAGCAGTTCTTC. Amino acids: CASSRDRGFYNEQFF. V is TRBV5-4 and J is TRBJ2-1, with 10 bases lining up with TRBD1. This CDR3 has 15 amino acids. The junction had 8 bases not matched to a gene; V was cut back by 4 bases and J by 7 bases. Germline CDR1 is SGHNT and CDR2 is YYREEE (reference sequence).

The V and J genes are TRBV18 and TRBJ2-4; TRBD2 matches at 10 bases. The CDR3 runs 16 residues. V lost 6 bases, J lost 0 bases, and 5 bases stayed unmatched. Germline CDR1 is KGHSH and CDR2 is LQKENI. The CDR3 loop is CASSEGLAVAKNIQYF. CDR3 coding DNA: TGTGCCAGCTCGGAAGGACTAGCGGTAGCCAAAAACATTCAGTACTTC.

This chain joins TRBV27 and TRBJ1-6; no reliable D call. Germline V gene data show CDR1 as MNHEY and CDR2 as SMNVEV (reference sequence). The CDR3 extends over 15 amino acids. Trimming shortened V by 6 bases and J by 0 bases, and 9 bases separated the two germline ends. CDR3 protein: CASSRYGSYNSPLHF. The CDR3, as DNA: TGTGCCAGCAGCAGATATGGCTCCTATAATTCACCCCTCCACTTT.

This chain joins TRBV11-2 and TRBJ1-4, with 11 bases identical to TRBD1. Trimming removed 5 bases from V and 1 base from J; junction bases left unmatched: 9. The CDR3 extends over 18 amino acids. From germline, CDR1 is SGHAT and CDR2 FQNNGV. CDR3 in amino acids: CASSARDRGARTNEKLFF. CDR3 sequence (DNA): TGTGCCAGCAGCGCCCGGGACAGGGGGGCTCGAACTAATGAAAAACTGTTTTTT.

The rearrangement links TRBV5-6 to TRBJ1-3; 7 positions match TRBD1. Germline trimming cut 4 bases from V and 4 bases from J; bases unmatched to any gene: 8. CDR1 and CDR2 (germline): SGHDT, YYEEEE. CDR3 length equals 15 residues. The CDR3 reads CASSPEGAGGNTIYF. In DNA, the CDR3 is TGTGCCAGCAGCCCAGAGGGGGCAGGAGGAAACACCATATATTTT.

The V call is TRBV11-2, the J call TRBJ2-7; the match to TRBD1 covers 7 bases. V lost 5 bases and J lost 3; bases outside the gene matches: 7. The CDR3 is 14 amino acids. The germline CDR1 and CDR2 sequences are SGHAT and FQNNGV. CDR3 bases: TGTGCCAGCAGCCCCGGACAGGCCCGCTACGAGCAGTACTTC. It yields the protein CASSPGQARYEQYF.

This rearrangement joins TRBV28 to TRBJ1-5; D unclear. V lost 5 bases and J lost 6, with 8 bases in between. Germline loops: CDR1 MDHEN, CDR2 SYDVKM. CDR3 length: 12 amino acids. The CDR3 spells CASSILSQPQHF. The CDR3 DNA reads TGTGCCAGCAGTATCCTTAGTCAGCCCCAGCATTTT.

This rearrangement joins TRBV19 to TRBJ1-2; 10 nucleotides line up with TRBD1. This CDR3 comprises 16 residues. With 4 bases clipped from V and 2 bases from J, the junction kept 7 bases outside the gene matches. The V gene's germline CDR1 is LNHDA and CDR2 SQIVND (reference sequence). Here the CDR3 DNA reads TGTGCCAGTAGTAAGACAGGGGGCGCATCGAACTATGGCTACACCTTC. Protein: CASSKTGGASNYGYTF.

The chain is built from TRBV19 and TRBJ1-2, with no clear D. CDR3 size: 15 residues. The germline V gene has CDR1 LNHDA and CDR2 SQIVND (reference sequence). V was trimmed by 4 bases and J by 7 bases, leaving 19 bases between them. The CDR3 bases are TGTGCCAGTAGTAATAAGGCACTAGGGTTGAGTGGCTACACCTTC. It is translated as CASSNKALGLSGYTF.

The chain joins TRBV27 to TRBJ2-1; 14 nucleotides line up with TRBD2. This CDR3 is built from 16 residues. V dropped 3 bases and J dropped 6; count of bases not matched to a gene: 4. Germline V gene sequence: CDR1 MNHEY, CDR2 SMNVEV (reference sequence). The CDR3 DNA reads as TGTGCCAGCAGTTTCGGGACTAGCGGGAGTGGCAATGAGCAGTTCTTC. It encodes CASSFGTSGSGNEQFF.

The V call is TRBV29-1, the J call TRBJ1-2; TRBD1 matches 11 bases. The CDR3 is 14 amino acids. CDR1 and CDR2 (germline): SQVTM, ANQGSEA. The V segment lost 7 bases and the J segment 4 bases; nucleotides outside the gene matches: 8. CDR3 in DNA: TGCAGCGGAGGGACAGGGGGTTCTACCTATGGCTACACCTTC. It yields the protein CSGGTGGSTYGYTF. Supplemented by reference TRBV29-1 and TRBJ1-2, the full variable domain reads SAVISQKPSRDICQRGTSLTIQCQVDSQVTMMFWYRQQPGQSLTLIATANQGSEATYESGFVIDKFPISRPNLTFSTLTVSNMSPEDSSIYLCSGGTGGSTYGYTFGSGTRLTVV.

This chain joins TRBV19 and TRBJ1-1, with 8 bases lining up with TRBD1. V dropped 6 bases and J dropped 4; count of bases not matched to a gene: 4. The CDR3 contains 13 residues. Germline V lookup: CDR1 LNHDA, CDR2 SQIVND (reference sequence). The CDR3 DNA reads as TGTGCCAGTAGCAACAGGGGGGCCACTGAAGCTTTCTTT. Protein: CASSNRGATEAFF.

This clone has more than one count but fewer than ten. The chain combines TRBV10-3 with TRBJ2-2, with 8 bases lining up with TRBD1. The CDR3 extends over 16 amino acids. Per the germline V gene, CDR1 is ENHRY and CDR2 is SYGVKD. After removal of 10 bases from V and 1 base from J, the junction contained 11 bases not matched to a gene. The CDR3 DNA reads TGTGCCACCATCTCAGGGGGCGGCTTGAACACCGGGGAGCTGTTTTTT. Its translation: CATISGGGLNTGELFF.

This clone appeared once. The chain couples TRBV10-1 to TRBJ2-1, with 10 bases lining up with TRBD1. CDR1 is WNHNN, CDR2 SYGVQD, per germline (reference sequence). This CDR3 is 16 amino acids long. V shed 3 bases, J shed 7 bases, and the junction held 9 bases outside the gene matches. CDR3 in amino acids: CASSDPTGGRKNEQFF. The DNA for the CDR3 is TGCGCCAGCAGTGATCCGACAGGGGGCAGAAAGAATGAGCAGTTCTTC.